Presented here are 30 T cell receptor beta chains from one specimen sequenced in a study of T-cell reconstitution after alpha-beta-depleted transplantation in children (dated by TCRdb to 2016 to 2018). The library came from PCR. Sequenced using an Illumina HiSeq 2500. Molecular barcoding was employed in the preparation of TCR libraries, with unique molecular identifiers being used to normalize TCRbeta repertoire quantification. Using fastp trimming at Q25 and MiXCR clonotype assembly, TCRdb reanalyzed the public sequencing data and kept in-frame beta chains. Each entry is one CDR3 protein sequence, shown with its most common DNA and genes. The sample data list 600,000 to 700,000 distinct CDR3 sequences, and approximately 17% of these were observed just once. The ten largest make up over 0.95% of the sample. The sample here was PBMCs from the stem cell graft donor, taken from the stem cell graft. These receptors were obtained from a human donor who donated a stem cell graft to a child with acute myeloid leukemia.

This clonotype was counted once. A single base separates this from a much larger clone, so it may be a read error. The chain links TRBV6-1 to TRBJ2-3; 8 positions agree with TRBD2. The CDR3 length is 14 residues. Trimming at V came to 8 bases and at J to 4 bases, leaving 8 bases not matched to a gene. Germline lookup yields CDR1 MNHNS and CDR2 SASEGT. The CDR3 region has the DNA TGTGCCAGCGGTGGGACTAGTGACGCAGATACGCAGTATTTT. This encodes CASGGTSDADTQYF.

This rearrangement joins TRBV7-9 to TRBJ1-2, with D maybe TRBD1 (5 bases). Trimming removed 5 bases from V and 4 bases from J, with 14 bases in between. From germline, CDR1 is SEHNR and CDR2 FQNEAQ (reference sequence). This CDR3 contains 14 residues. In DNA, the CDR3 is TGTGCCAGCAGCCTACTAGGGGTTGCCTATGGCTACACCTTC. Its protein product is CASSLLGVAYGYTF.

The V call is TRBV28, the J call TRBJ2-7, with D unclear. Germline CDR1 is MDHEN and CDR2 is SYDVKM. Trimming cost V 3 bases and J 2 bases, with 8 bases left between them. The length of the CDR3 is 13 residues. The CDR3 DNA reads TGTGCCAGCAGTTTCAGTAGTCCCTACGAGCAGTACTTC. Translated: CASSFSSPYEQYF.

This clonotype was observed a few times. This sequence joins TRBV7-6 and TRBJ2-1; tentatively, D is TRBD1 or TRBD2 (5 bases each). This CDR3 spans 14 amino acids. The germline V and J ends were trimmed by 1 base and 5 bases, with 9 bases remaining between them. Germline loops: CDR1 SGHVS, CDR2 FNYEAQ. This CDR3 is CASSLGGMHNEQFF. CDR3 in DNA: TGTGCCAGCAGCTTAGGGGGGATGCACAATGAGCAGTTCTTC. Variable domain in full (rest from reference TRBV7-6 and TRBJ2-1): GAGVSQSPRYKVTKRGQDVALRCDPISGHVSLYWYRQALGQGPEFLTYFNYEAQQDKSGLPNDRFSAERPEGSISTLTIQRTEQRDSAMYRCASSLGGMHNEQFFGPGTRLTVL.

This clonotype has only a few counts. The genes are TRBV4-3 and TRBJ1-1; 9 nucleotides align to TRBD1. V shed 5 bases and J 4 bases; nucleotides not matched to a gene: 8. Germline lookup yields CDR1 LGHNA and CDR2 YSLEER. The CDR3 spans 15 residues. Here the CDR3 DNA reads TGCGCCAGCAGCTCCTGGACAGGGGCGAGCACTGAAGCTTTCTTT. The encoded protein is CASSSWTGASTEAFF.

The genes are TRBV7-2 and TRBJ1-1; D perhaps matches TRBD1 (5 bases). The CDR3 loop spans 14 amino acids. The ends were cut back, 2 bases at V and 7 bases at J, with 14 bases in the middle. The germline gives CDR1 SGHTA, CDR2 FQGNSA. CDR3 residues: CASSLLRDHFEAFF. The CDR3, as DNA: TGTGCCAGCAGCTTATTAAGGGACCATTTTGAAGCTTTCTTT. The variable domain in full, with the rest retrieved from reference TRBV7-2 and TRBJ1-1, is GAGVSQSPSNKVTEKGKDVELRCDPISGHTALYWYRQSLGQGLEFLIYFQGNSAPDKSGLPSDRFSAERTGGSVSTLTIQRTQQEDSAVYLCASSLLRDHFEAFFGQGTRLTVV.

The chain joins TRBV6-1 to TRBJ1-5, with a possible D match to TRBD1 (5 bases). Germline CDR1 reads MNHNS; CDR2 reads SASEGT. V shed 5 bases and J shed 4 bases, with 12 bases lying between them. The CDR3 is 14 residues long. CDR3: CASSPRDGNQPQHF. CDR3 coding DNA: TGTGCCAGCAGTCCCAGGGACGGAAATCAGCCCCAGCATTTT.

The chain links TRBV20-1 to TRBJ2-3; 9 bases align to TRBD1. Germline trimming cut 6 bases from V and 0 bases from J; bases unmatched to any gene: 7. The CDR3 is 15 amino acids. CDR1 and CDR2 (germline): DFQATT, SNEGSKA (reference sequence). DNA of the CDR3: TGCAGTGCCCCCCGGGACAGGGCGAGCACAGATACGCAGTATTTT. It specifies CSAPRDRASTDTQYF.

This chain connects TRBV5-6 to TRBJ2-1; TRBD2 might be the D (6 bases). The V gene's germline CDR1 is SGHDT and CDR2 YYEEEE. Trimming cost V 3 bases and J 12 bases, with 16 bases left between them. The CDR3 consists of 13 residues. The CDR3 nucleotides read TGTGCCAGCAGCTCACTAGCCCGCACGGCGCAGTTCTTC. This encodes CASSSLARTAQFF. The variable domain in full, with the rest retrieved from reference TRBV5-6 and TRBJ2-1, is DAGVTQSPTHLIKTRGQQVTLRCSPKSGHDTVSWYQQALGQGPQFIFQYYEEEERQRGNFPDRFSGHQFPNYSSELNVNALLLGDSALYLCASSSLARTAQFFGPGTRLTVL.

This clonotype was picked up a small number of times. This chain connects TRBV20-1 to TRBJ2-5; 7 positions match TRBD1. This CDR3 contains 14 residues. V lost 4 bases and J lost 5; bases outside the gene matches: 10. Germline CDR1 DFQATT, CDR2 SNEGSKA (reference sequence). This CDR3 is CSAKQQGFWETQYF. In DNA form, the CDR3 reads TGCAGTGCTAAACAACAGGGGTTCTGGGAGACCCAGTACTTC.

The chain recombines TRBV20-1 with TRBJ1-4; the D gene is possibly TRBD1 (5 bases). The CDR3 is made up of 16 amino acids. Looked up from germline, CDR1 is DFQATT and CDR2 is SNEGSKA (reference sequence). Trimming took off 6 bases at V and 1 base at J, with 18 bases between the two ends. CDR3 amino acids: CSATDTGWGTNEKLFF. CDR3 DNA: TGCAGTGCAACCGATACAGGCTGGGGAACTAATGAAAAACTGTTTTTT.

The sample holds a few counts of this clonotype. The chain is built from TRBV5-1 and TRBJ2-3; 7 positions agree with TRBD1. Germline V lookup: CDR1 SGHRS, CDR2 YFSETQ. The CDR3 runs to 17 residues. J gave up 2 bases and V 0 bases, and 9 bases lay outside the gene matches. The CDR3 protein is CASSLGAGTENTDTQYF. The CDR3 region has the DNA TGCGCCAGCAGCTTGGGGGCCGGGACAGAAAACACAGATACGCAGTATTTT.

This clonotype was observed a handful of times. The rearrangement links TRBV7-2 to TRBJ2-3, with D possibly matching TRBD1 (6 bases). Germline V gene data show CDR1 as SGHTA and CDR2 as FQGNSA. V was pared by 7 bases and J by 5 bases, with 13 bases between. The length of the CDR3 is 13 residues. The CDR3 bases are TGTGCCAGCAATTTAGCAGGGGAAGATACGCAGTATTTT. Its protein product is CASNLAGEDTQYF.

The sample holds many counts of this clonotype. The V call is TRBV29-1, the J call TRBJ1-5, with 8 bases matching TRBD1. With 6 bases clipped from V and 5 bases from J, the junction kept 12 bases outside the gene matches. Per the germline V gene, CDR1 is SQVTM and CDR2 is ANQGSEA. The CDR3 length is 15 residues. The CDR3 DNA follows: TGCAGCGTGGTGTTAGGGGGACAGGAAGATCAGCCCCAGCATTTT. Residues: CSVVLGGQEDQPQHF.

At least ten counts were recorded for this clonotype. Written as DNA, the CDR3 is TGTGCCAGCAGCGCCACCCTTAGCTCCTACAATGAGCAGTTCTTC. It specifies CASSATLSSYNEQFF. V is TRBV11-2 and J is TRBJ2-1; D uncertain. Germline V CDR1 and CDR2: SGHAT, FQNNGV. Trimming stripped 5 bases from V and 0 bases from J, with 11 bases between. This CDR3 spans 15 amino acids.

This clonotype occurred many times. Here the CDR3 reads CASSRSSGQFF. The CDR3, as DNA: TGTGCCAGCAGTAGGAGCAGCGGGCAGTTCTTC. The gene calls are TRBV12-3 or TRBV12-4 and TRBJ2-1, with D perhaps matching TRBD2 (5 bases). The ends were cut back, 5 bases at V and 12 bases at J, with 11 bases in the middle. This CDR3 contains 11 residues.

The V gene is TRBV12-3 or TRBV12-4, the J gene TRBJ2-1; a possible D gene is TRBD2 (7 bases). V gave up 5 bases and J gave up 2 bases, with 16 bases separating them. This CDR3 spans 16 amino acids. The CDR3 DNA is TGTGCCAGCAGTACTTCTGGCGGGGGCCCCTACAATGAGCAGTTCTTC. It yields the protein CASSTSGGGPYNEQFF.

The V gene is TRBV9, the J gene TRBJ1-6; the D is unclear. CDR1 and CDR2 from the germline V gene are SGDLS and YYNGEE. The CDR3 sequence is 13 residues long. Trimming stripped 1 base from V and 9 bases from J, with 8 bases between. The CDR3 DNA reads as TGTGCCAGCAGCGTAACGGGAGCTTCACCCCTCCACTTT. Protein product: CASSVTGASPLHF.

The chain links TRBV29-1 to TRBJ2-7; 11 bases align to TRBD1. Trimming at V came to 0 bases and at J to 6 bases, leaving 10 bases not matched to a gene. Per germline, CDR1 SQVTM and CDR2 ANQGSEA. The length of the CDR3 is 16 residues. The CDR3 DNA follows: TGCAGCGTTGAAGATCCAAGGACAGGGGGCGGGTCCGAGCAGTACTTC. Translating it yields CSVEDPRTGGGSEQYF.

This clonotype was counted between two and nine times. V gene TRBV20-1 combines with J gene TRBJ2-1, with D tentatively TRBD2 (5 bases). The CDR3 sequence is 16 residues long. Trimming removed 4 bases at V and 2 bases at J, with 18 bases between. CDR1 and CDR2 (germline): DFQATT, SNEGSKA (reference sequence). The CDR3 protein is CSAIKGEGWAYNEQFF. The DNA of the CDR3 is TGCAGTGCTATTAAGGGCGAGGGATGGGCCTACAATGAGCAGTTCTTC.

This clonotype was detected a few times. The V and J genes are TRBV27 and TRBJ2-1; 10 positions match TRBD2. The junction had 7 bases not matched to a gene; V was cut back by 5 bases and J by 9 bases. CDR1 is MNHEY, CDR2 SMNVEV, per germline (reference sequence). This CDR3 contains 14 residues. CDR3 residues: CASSLAGAPGEQFF. CDR3 DNA: TGTGCCAGCAGTCTAGCGGGGGCCCCCGGTGAGCAGTTCTTC.

This clonotype was counted between two and nine times. The CDR3 here is CATGTAGANVLTF. The CDR3 DNA reads as TGTGCCACCGGGACAGCTGGGGCCAACGTCCTGACTTTC. The rearrangement uses TRBV6-5 and TRBJ2-6, with 7 bases fitting TRBD1. Germline CDR1 MNHEY, CDR2 SVGAGI. The CDR3 sequence is 13 residues long. V lost 10 bases to trimming and J lost 2 bases; unmatched junction nucleotides: 2.

This chain connects TRBV5-1 to TRBJ1-4; D remains unclear. The germline CDR1 and CDR2 sequences are SGHRS and YFSETQ. The V and J ends lost 2 bases and 0 bases respectively, with 11 bases between them. CDR3 length: 16 amino acids. CDR3 bases: TGCGCCAGCAGCTTCACGGGGAGTTCAACTAATGAAAAACTGTTTTTT. This translates into CASSFTGSSTNEKLFF.

The rearrangement links TRBV6-2 or TRBV6-3 to TRBJ2-1; D is unclear. Germline CDR1 reads MNHEY; CDR2 reads SVGEGT. Trimming shortened V by 7 bases and J by 5 bases, and 9 bases separated the two germline ends. The CDR3 length is 12 residues. In DNA form, the CDR3 reads TGTGCCAGCAAGTCATTCCACAATGAGCAGTTCTTC. Protein sequence: CASKSFHNEQFF.

This clonotype was detected only once. The rearrangement uses TRBV28 and TRBJ2-7, with D perhaps TRBD1 or TRBD2 (6 bases each). V shed 7 bases and J shed 0 bases, with 19 bases lying between them. Germline CDR1 reads MDHEN; CDR2 reads SYDVKM. This CDR3 is 16 amino acids long. The CDR3, as DNA: TGTGCCAGCATCATAAGGGGGGAACGGAGCTCCTACGAGCAGTACGTC. It codes for CASIIRGERSSYEQYV.

This clonotype came up many times. The chain is built from TRBV12-3 or TRBV12-4 and TRBJ1-6; perhaps TRBD1 as D (6 bases). The CDR3 spans 15 residues. Deletions cut 0 bases from V and 7 bases from J, with 10 bases between. The CDR3 loop is CASSLAQGPNSPLHF. The CDR3 region has the DNA TGTGCCAGCAGTTTAGCGCAGGGGCCAAATTCACCCCTCCACTTT.

To note about this clonotype: Mismatch with germline at one junction end may stem from a read error. The rearrangement links TRBV20-1 to TRBJ2-1; TRBD2 agrees at 14 bases. This CDR3 is 18 amino acids long. Germline V gene lookup returns CDR1 DFQATT and CDR2 SNEGSKA (reference sequence). CDR3 sequence (DNA): TGCTGTGCTACCCACTATTCGACTAGCGGGGGGGCGTACAATGAGCAGTTCTTC. The encoded protein is CCATHYSTSGGAYNEQFF.

The chain employs TRBV7-9 and TRBJ1-1; D not certain. The ends were cut back, 1 base at V and 5 bases at J, with 11 bases in the middle. The CDR3 spans 14 residues. Germline CDR1 reads SEHNR; CDR2 reads FQNEAQ (reference sequence). The CDR3 nucleotides are TGTGCCAGCAGCTTAGTCTTCTTGGGGACTGAAGCTTTCTTT. Protein sequence: CASSLVFLGTEAFF.

This clonotype was seen a handful of times. V usage is TRBV20-1 and J usage is TRBJ1-5; D gene unclear. This CDR3 region has 12 residues. Trimming removed 4 bases from V and 5 bases from J, with 9 bases in between. Germline V gene lookup returns CDR1 DFQATT and CDR2 SNEGSKA (reference sequence). The CDR3 DNA sequence: TGCAGTGCTATCGGATTCTATCAGCCCCAGCATTTT. It yields the protein CSAIGFYQPQHF.

The gene calls are TRBV28 and TRBJ1-1, with 7 bases matching TRBD1. V shed 3 bases and J 4 bases; nucleotides not matched to a gene: 8. There are 15 residues in the CDR3. CDR1 MDHEN and CDR2 SYDVKM come from the germline V gene. The CDR3 region has the DNA TGTGCCAGCAGTTTTCCCCGCAGGGGGAGCACTGAAGCTTTCTTT. It translates to CASSFPRRGSTEAFF.